This is a list of T cell receptor beta chains from one sample in a study of spatial heterogeneity in lung cancer. TCRdb re-derived calls from the 5' RACE reads in MiXCR, one entry per CDR3 protein. Of approximately 8,800 distinct CDR3 sequences in the sample, about an eighth are singletons; the top ten hold 8% to 13%. The input for sequencing was lung tumor tissue, taken at surgery. The source of these receptors is a male donor with early-stage non-small cell lung cancer. The CDR3 runs from the conserved cysteine through the conserved F or W. Fields, in order: clone size, V gene, J gene, D gene, CDR3 DNA, CDR3 protein. A D gene is named only where the DNA matches it firmly. Not all rows give a size; the values are once, few, many and, for expanded clones, a class.

size: few
V: TRBV25-1
J: TRBJ1-1
D: NA
DNA: TGTGCCAGCAGGCCTGGCGGGTCAGCATTCAAAGCTTTCTTT
CDR3: CASRPGGSAFKAFF

size: NA
V: TRBV4-1
J: TRBJ2-3
D: TRBD1
DNA: TGCGCCAGCAGCCAAGATCCTGGGCAGGGGGCTTGGACGCAGTATTTT
CDR3: CASSQDPGQGAWTQYF

size: medium-sized
V: TRBV6-5
J: TRBJ2-3
D: NA
DNA: TGTGCCAGCAGTTTCCAGGGGGGAGATACGCAGTATTTT
CDR3: CASSFQGGDTQYF

size: many
V: TRBV15
J: TRBJ1-2
D: NA
DNA: TGTGCCACCAGCCCCGGTGGTGGGTCCAGGGGCTACACCTTC
CDR3: CATSPGGGSRGYTF

size: many
V: TRBV11-1
J: TRBJ2-1
D: NA
DNA: TGTGCCAGCAGCTTGAGGAGGAGCTCCTACAATGAGCAGTTCTTC
CDR3: CASSLRRSSYNEQFF

size: many
V: TRBV5-1
J: TRBJ2-3
D: NA
DNA: TGCGCCAGCAGCTTGTCCGCAGTACAGCCAGATACGCAGTATTTT
CDR3: CASSLSAVQPDTQYF

size: many
V: TRBV12-3/TRBV12-4
J: TRBJ2-1
D: NA
DNA: TGTGCCAGCAGTTTGCAGGTCTACAATGAGCAGTTCTTC
CDR3: CASSLQVYNEQFF

size: many
V: TRBV11-3
J: TRBJ2-3
D: NA
DNA: TGTGCCAGCAGCTTAGAAGCAAGACATACGCAGTATTTT
CDR3: CASSLEARHTQYF

size: many
V: TRBV9
J: TRBJ2-7
D: NA
DNA: TGTGCCAGCAGCGTCTACAGGGCACCCTCCTACGAGCAGTACTTC
CDR3: CASSVYRAPSYEQYF

size: many
V: TRBV24-1
J: TRBJ2-1
D: NA
DNA: TGTGCCACCAGTGATTTCGTGGGGGCGCATCACAATGAGCAGTTCTTC
CDR3: CATSDFVGAHHNEQFF

size: many
V: TRBV4-3
J: TRBJ1-2
D: TRBD1
DNA: TGCGCCAGCAGCCTAGACCTCTCGACAGGGCGCCTGGGAGGCTACACCTTC
CDR3: CASSLDLSTGRLGGYTF

size: NA
V: TRBV5-1
J: TRBJ2-6
D: NA
DNA: NA
CDR3: CASSIYLCSVVGTGVDGANVLTF

size: many
V: TRBV12-2
J: TRBJ1-4
D: NA
DNA: TGTGCAAGTCGCTTAGTGGGACGGAACTTGGAGGATGAAAAACTGTTTTTT
CDR3: CASRLVGRNLEDEKLFF

size: many
V: TRBV5-4
J: TRBJ2-5
D: NA
DNA: TGTGCCAGCAGCTTGGAGTACCTAGGGACCCAGTACTTC
CDR3: CASSLEYLGTQYF

size: medium-sized
V: TRBV9
J: TRBJ1-6
D: NA
DNA: TGTGCCAGCAGCGGTACACCCCTCCACTTT
CDR3: CASSGTPLHF

size: NA
V: TRBV27
J: TRBJ2-3
D: TRBD2
DNA: TGTGCCAGCACCCTTGACGGGAGGGCGGAAGATACGCAGTATTTT
CDR3: CASTLDGRAEDTQYF

size: many
V: TRBV29-1
J: TRBJ2-1
D: NA
DNA: TGCAGCGGTACGGGACTCGTCAATGAGCAGTTCTTC
CDR3: CSGTGLVNEQFF

size: few
V: TRBV6-6
J: TRBJ2-1
D: TRBD2
DNA: TGTGCCAGCAGTTACCAAGCGGGAGGGCCCAATATTGAGCAGTTCTTC
CDR3: CASSYQAGGPNIEQFF

size: many
V: TRBV12-3/TRBV12-4
J: TRBJ1-4
D: TRBD1
DNA: TGTGCCAGCAGTTCCCGGGACAGGGGGCAAAAACTGTTTTTT
CDR3: CASSSRDRGQKLFF

size: many
V: TRBV6-2/TRBV6-3
J: TRBJ2-1
D: NA
DNA: TGTGCCAGCAGGGCTAGCTCCTACAATGAGCAGTTCTTC
CDR3: CASRASSYNEQFF

size: NA
V: TRBV29-1
J: TRBJ2-1
D: NA
DNA: TGCAGCGTTGAAATAGGCAACTCCTACAATGAGCAGTTCTTC
CDR3: CSVEIGNSYNEQFF

size: many
V: TRBV28
J: TRBJ2-1
D: TRBD2
DNA: TGTGCCAGCAGTCCCACCCCGTGGGGGGGCTCCTACAATGAGCAGTTCTTC
CDR3: CASSPTPWGGSYNEQFF